This T cell receptor (beta chain) was documented in a study of blood T cell repertoires in COVID-19. The age range of participants was 18 to 89 years, with residence in fewer than 25 US areas. Participant reports of clinical history set cohort assignment. Two negative PCRs, clearance, or symptom resolution had been documented for recovered Cohort 3 donors. Profiling relied on immunoSEQ multiplex PCR, and the TCRdb table lists in-frame clones only, not all of them. The table lists roughly 190,000 clones, roughly 87% of them singletons. V was clipped by 8 bases and J by 0 bases; unmatched bases: 3. This CDR3 is built from 13 residues. In germline, CDR1 is MNHEY, CDR2 SMNVEV (reference sequence).

The receptor was derived from a woman aged 25 to 39 who had recovered from COVID-19. The chain couples TRBV27 to TRBJ2-7; 8 bases match TRBD2. Sequencing input: PBMCs or T cells enriched from blood (not recorded which). This CDR3 reads CASAGGGSYEQYF. The CDR3 DNA reads as TGTGCCAGCGCGGGAGGCGGCTCCTACGAGCAGTACTTC.